This T cell receptor beta chain was obtained from a study of blood T cell repertoires in COVID-19. TCRdb keeps only in-frame clones here, not all; method: immunoSEQ multiplex PCR. The table has 200,000 to 300,000 clones, over 75% seen once. The CDR3 has 15 residues. V was cut by 5 bases and J by 9 bases, with 20 bases left in between. The V gene's germline CDR1 is MDHEN and CDR2 SYDVKM. Sequenced: PBMCs or T cells enriched from blood (not recorded which). The chain is built from TRBV28 and TRBJ1-5, with a weak D call TRBD1 (6 bases). The sequence was obtained from a woman aged 35 to 49 who had been exposed to COVID-19. The CDR3 DNA reads TGTGCCAGCAGTCCACTCCCTGGACAGTCAAGGCCCCAGCATTTT. It codes for CASSPLPGQSRPQHF. Based on the CDR3 plus reference TRBV28 and TRBJ1-5, the full variable domain is DVKVTQSSRYLVKRTGEKVFLECVQDMDHENMFWYRQDPGLGLRLIYFSYDVKMKEKGDIPEGYSVSREKKERFSLILESASTNQTSMYLCASSPLPGQSRPQHFGDGTRLSIL.